This T cell receptor beta chain was obtained from a study of T cells after yellow fever vaccination. Study-level background: The authors prepared low-cell-number fractions using SMART-Seq v4 Ultra Low Input.

J gave up 6 bases and V 3 bases, and 6 bases lay outside the gene matches. The germline CDR1 and CDR2 sequences are SGHRS and YFSETQ. The CDR3 consists of 14 residues. Points from the study as a whole: Relatively few clonotypes were ones that appeared in both CD4 and CD8 compartments.

Regarding this clonotype: Its antigen is undetermined.

TCRdb itself ran the 5' RACE reads through MiXCR, one entry per CDR3 protein. The table lists about 310,000 distinct CDR3 sequences, 3% to 4.5% of them singletons, with about a quarter in the top ten. Sequenced here: PBMCs, sampled on the day of the yellow fever booster vaccination. The receptor's source is a man younger than 35 who received the YFV17D yellow fever vaccine. V is TRBV5-1 and J is TRBJ2-7; 10 bases fit TRBD1. The CDR3 region is CASSCGTGVVEQYF. For the CDR3, the DNA is TGCGCCAGCAGCTGCGGGACAGGGGTAGTCGAGCAGTACTTC.